This T cell receptor beta chain was observed in a study of cytomegalovirus exposure and HLA in healthy donors. Study as a whole: Early released data comprised around 80 million unique TCRs from HLA-typed donors. Study conclusions and caveats: The authors considered a cluster of highly shared sequence variants likely to be a sequencing artifact. There were several of the most significant clusters that appeared linked to common viral pathogens in a later analysis.

A word on this clone: Its target is not known. The same CDR3 can be traced to other DNA sequences in this sample.

Germline assignment: CDR1 SNHLY and CDR2 FYNNEI. The CDR3 is 13 residues long. V dropped 3 bases and J dropped 0 bases, with 5 bases sitting between them. PCR employed 60 Vbeta and 13 Jbeta primers. The data were produced by immunoSEQ multiplex PCR, yet TCRdb's version contains in-frame clones alone and is incomplete. The table records around 130,000 clones, 80% of them present only once. The rearrangement joins TRBV2 to TRBJ1-2; D gene uncertain. Material: PBMCs. The TCR comes from a male donor in good health and CMV-seronegative. The CDR3 DNA follows: TGTGCCAGCAGTGACACAGCTAACTATGGCTACACCTTC. It specifies CASSDTANYGYTF. The variable domain in full, completed from reference TRBV2 and TRBJ1-2, reads EPEVTQTPSHQVTQMGQEVILRCVPISNHLYFYWYRQILGQKVEFLVSFYNNEISEKSEIFDDQFSVERPDGSNFTLKIRSTKLEDSAMYFCASSDTANYGYTFGSGTRLTVV.